One sample yielded the 18 T cell receptor beta chains listed below, sequenced in a study of beta chain features in type 1 diabetes (dated by TCRdb to the late 2010s). The library was generated by the immunoSEQ multiplex PCR assay. The High Capacity cDNA Reverse Transcription Kit was used to reverse transcribe all of the isolated RNA, meaning that expressed TCRB transcripts were what got sequenced. The source is immuneACCESS, and TCRdb retained only in-frame sequences with V and J called. Part of the clones is not carried over; for the studies checked, unresolved V genes explain less than half of this, and the remainder is unexplained. Counted in this sample were under 900,000 clones; roughly 15% of them appeared once. The top ten constitute about 0.025% of the sample. What was sequenced was naive CD4+ T cells from blood. The cell subset or site tag for this specimen amounts to: true naive CD4+ T cells. These receptors were taken from a woman aged 18 to 35 in good health.

This clone turned up a few times. This chain links TRBV18 with TRBJ2-1, with 13 positions matching TRBD2. The V gene end was trimmed by 3 bases and the J gene end by 7 bases; junction bases not matched to a gene: 6. CDR1 is KGHSH and CDR2 is LQKENI in the germline V gene. The CDR3 runs 16 residues. CDR3 DNA sequence: TGTGCCAGCTCACCTCAACTAGCGGGAGGGCGGAATGAGCAGTTCTTC. Amino acids: CASSPQLAGGRNEQFF.

In this sample, this clone turned up a few times. V usage is TRBV4-3 and J usage is TRBJ1-1; 8 nucleotides match TRBD1. Trimming removed 2 bases from V and 5 bases from J; junction bases left unmatched: 13. There are 17 residues in the CDR3. Germline V gene data show CDR1 as LGHNA and CDR2 as YSLEER. The DNA for the CDR3 is TGCGCCAGCAGCCAACCCAGGACAGGGTCCGTAAGGACTGAAGCTTTCTTT. Encoded protein: CASSQPRTGSVRTEAFF.

In this sample, this clone turned up a few times. The V gene is TRBV7-3, the J gene TRBJ2-3; D not resolved. The germline V gene encodes CDR1 SGHTA and CDR2 FQGTGA. The length of the CDR3 is 14 residues. Trimming cost V 3 bases and J 1 base, with 8 bases left between them. The CDR3 loop reads CASSFGHRTDTQYF. CDR3 coding DNA: TGTGCCAGCAGCTTCGGTCATCGCACAGATACGCAGTATTTT. Using reference TRBV7-3 and TRBJ2-3 for the parts outside the CDR3, the full variable domain is GAGVSQTPSNKVTEKGKYVELRCDPISGHTALYWYRQSLGQGPEFLIYFQGTGAADDSGLPNDRFFAVRPEGSVSTLKIQRTERGDSAVYLCASSFGHRTDTQYFGPGTRLTVL.

This clone was picked up a small number of times. This chain connects TRBV7-3 to TRBJ2-3; possible D gene TRBD2, 5 bases. The CDR3 spans 15 residues. Germline-derived CDR1 and CDR2 are SGHTA and FQGTGA. Between the trimmed V and J ends, which lost 5 bases and 3 bases, there was a span of 15 bases. In DNA, the CDR3 is TGTGCCAGCAGCCTACTTGGGCTAGCAACAGATACGCAGTATTTT. Translated: CASSLLGLATDTQYF.

This clone was seen only a few times. The V gene is TRBV28, the J gene TRBJ2-2; D is unclear. Trimming cost V 2 bases and J 6 bases, with 7 bases left between them. Germline CDR1 is MDHEN and CDR2 is SYDVKM. The CDR3 is made up of 13 amino acids. CDR3 bases: TGTGCCAGCAGTTTAAGGGTCCCCGGGGAGCTGTTTTTT. Its protein product is CASSLRVPGELFF.

V usage is TRBV11-2 and J usage is TRBJ1-1; D is possibly TRBD1 (5 bases). The germline V gene has CDR1 SGHAT and CDR2 FQNNGV. CDR3 length equals 12 residues. V lost 0 bases and J lost 9, with 8 bases in between. The CDR3 coding sequence is TGTGCCAGCAGCTTAGAGCGGGGGAAAGCTTTCTTT. Translating gives CASSLERGKAFF.

This chain links TRBV18 with TRBJ2-7, with a tentative D call TRBD1 (5 bases). The CDR3 extends over 13 amino acids. Germline V gives CDR1 KGHSH, CDR2 LQKENI. V was pared by 5 bases and J by 3 bases, with 11 bases between. CDR3 DNA: TGTGCCAGCTCAGGGCAGGGATTCTACGAGCAGTACTTC. Translation: CASSGQGFYEQYF.

As to this clone: Other nucleotide sequences from this sample produce the same CDR3. The gene calls are TRBV9 and TRBJ2-1, with TRBD2 matching over 7 bases. V lost 2 bases and J lost 0; bases outside the gene matches: 5. CDR1 is SGDLS and CDR2 is YYNGEE in the germline V gene. The CDR3 loop spans 16 amino acids. The CDR3 loop is CASSVLGGSSYNEQFF. The CDR3 DNA sequence: TGTGCCAGCAGCGTCTTGGGCGGGAGCTCCTACAATGAGCAGTTCTTC.

This chain connects TRBV6-5 to TRBJ2-7; tentatively, D is TRBD1 or TRBD2 (7 bases each). Trimming stripped 6 bases from V and 4 bases from J, with 16 bases between. CDR1 and CDR2 from the germline V gene are MNHEY and SVGAGI. This CDR3 spans 14 amino acids. This chain's CDR3 is CASSPRGGSYEQYF. DNA for the CDR3: TGTGCCAGCAGCCCCAGGGGGGGGAGTTACGAGCAGTACTTC.

The J gene is TRBJ2-3, the V gene TRBV7-9; D is ambiguous. Germline lookup yields CDR1 SEHNR and CDR2 FQNEAQ (reference sequence). The CDR3 extends over 12 amino acids. Trimming pared 5 bases from V and 4 bases from J, leaving 7 bases between. For the CDR3, the DNA is TGTGCCAGCAGCCAACGGGCAGATACGCAGTATTTT. Protein product: CASSQRADTQYF.

The table lists this clone with a few counts. The chain links TRBV19 to TRBJ2-2; 10 bases agree with TRBD1. CDR3 length: 14 residues. Germline loops: CDR1 LNHDA, CDR2 SQIVND (reference sequence). V was pared by 10 bases and J by 7 bases, with 9 bases of the junction left unmatched. The CDR3 DNA reads as TGTGCCACAACGGGACAGGGGCACGGCGGGGAGCTGTTTTTT. Translating gives CATTGQGHGGELFF.

Only a few counts were recorded for this clone. The chain carries TRBV4-3 and TRBJ2-5, with 8 nucleotides matching TRBD1. Trimming took 3 bases from V and 1 from J; bases not matched to a gene: 10. CDR3 size: 17 residues. The germline gives CDR1 LGHNA, CDR2 YSLEER. CDR3 coding DNA: TGCGCCAGCAGCCACGGTAACGCGGACAGGGTCCAAGAGACCCAGTACTTC. Residues: CASSHGNADRVQETQYF.

The chain carries TRBV29-1 and TRBJ2-1; no clear D gene. This CDR3 has 13 residues. The V end was cut by 5 bases, the J end by 6 bases, with 14 bases between. Germline CDR1 reads SQVTM; CDR2 reads ANQGSEA. CDR3 nucleotide sequence: TGCAGCGTTCGCTGGGTACTCCTCAATGAGCAGTTCTTC. This encodes CSVRWVLLNEQFF.

The chain carries TRBV5-4 and TRBJ2-7; D not resolved. V dropped 3 bases and J dropped 3 bases, with 13 bases sitting between them. Germline V lookup: CDR1 SGHNT, CDR2 YYREEE (reference sequence). The CDR3 has 14 amino acids. This CDR3 is CASSSAEGDYEQYF. The CDR3 DNA reads as TGTGCCAGCAGCTCCGCCGAAGGAGACTACGAGCAGTACTTC.

This chain links TRBV4-3 with TRBJ2-7; 7 bases are shared with TRBD2. Germline assignment: CDR1 LGHNA and CDR2 YSLEER. This CDR3 is 16 amino acids long. V shed 0 bases and J 6 bases; nucleotides not matched to a gene: 11. CDR3 in amino acids: CASSQDLVGGPTEQYF. The DNA for the CDR3 is TGCGCCAGCAGCCAAGATCTTGTGGGAGGGCCCACCGAGCAGTACTTC.

The chain is built from TRBV7-2 and TRBJ2-7, with 9 bases lining up with TRBD2. From germline, CDR1 is SGHTA and CDR2 FQGNSA. The V segment lost 3 bases and the J segment 4 bases; nucleotides outside the gene matches: 10. The CDR3 runs 16 residues. CDR3 coding DNA: TGTGCCAGCAGCTTCAGGTTGGCTAGCGGGATGTACGAGCAGTACTTC. Its protein is CASSFRLASGMYEQYF.

This clone occurred a few times. This CDR3 is also generated by other DNA sequences in the sample. The chain recombines TRBV9 with TRBJ2-7; TRBD2 might be the D (6 bases). Germline CDR1 is SGDLS and CDR2 is YYNGEE. The CDR3 sequence is 14 residues long. The V end lost 2 bases, the J end lost 0 bases, and 9 bases lay between the germline ends. CDR3 region: CASSVGGSSYEQYF. The CDR3 nucleotides are TGTGCCAGCAGCGTGGGGGGAAGCTCCTACGAGCAGTACTTC. Full variable domain (outside the CDR3, taken from reference TRBV9 and TRBJ2-7): DSGVTQTPKHLITATGQRVTLRCSPRSGDLSVYWYQQSLDQGLQFLIQYYNGEERAKGNILERFSAQQFPDLHSELNLSSLELGDSALYFCASSVGGSSYEQYFGPGTRLTVT.

The chain couples TRBV5-4 to TRBJ1-6; possibly TRBD1 for D (6 bases). Per the germline V gene, CDR1 is SGHNT and CDR2 is YYREEE (reference sequence). V was cut by 3 bases and J by 4 bases, with 8 bases left in between. The CDR3 extends over 14 amino acids. The CDR3 here is CASSSDSYNSPLHF. The CDR3 DNA reads TGTGCCAGCAGCTCGGACAGTTATAATTCACCCCTCCACTTT.